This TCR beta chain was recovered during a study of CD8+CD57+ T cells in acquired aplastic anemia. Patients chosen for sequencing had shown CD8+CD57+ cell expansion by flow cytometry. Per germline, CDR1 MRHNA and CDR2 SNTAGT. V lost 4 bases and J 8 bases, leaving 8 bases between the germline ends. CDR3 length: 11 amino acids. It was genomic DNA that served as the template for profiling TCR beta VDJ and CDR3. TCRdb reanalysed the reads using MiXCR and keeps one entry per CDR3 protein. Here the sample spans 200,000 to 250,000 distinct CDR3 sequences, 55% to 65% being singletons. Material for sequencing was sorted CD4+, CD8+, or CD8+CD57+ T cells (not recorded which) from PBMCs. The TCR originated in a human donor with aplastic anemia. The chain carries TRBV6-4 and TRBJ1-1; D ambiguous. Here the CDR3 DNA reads TGTGCCAGCAGTGGTGGAGCGGAAGCTTTCTTT. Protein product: CASSGGAEAFF.